The 10 T cell receptor beta chains below come from one sample, sequenced in a study of CD8 T cells in ankylosing spondylitis. TCRdb re-called the 5' RACE reads through MiXCR, storing one row per CDR3 protein. The sample holds under 200,000 distinct CDR3 sequences, around 10% seen once. The sequenced sample was blood, either unsorted or a sorted T cell fraction (not recorded which). Source of these receptors: a male donor with ankylosing spondylitis or in good health (not recorded which).

This clonotype was observed at least ten times. This chain links TRBV25-1 with TRBJ2-7; D unclear. V was cut by 6 bases and J by 3 bases, with 9 bases left in between. The CDR3 is 12 amino acids. Germline V CDR1 and CDR2: MGHDK, SYGVNS. The CDR3 loop is CASRHLGYEQYF. The CDR3 DNA sequence: TGTGCCAGCAGACACCTTGGCTACGAGCAGTACTTC.

A few counts support this clonotype. The chain recombines TRBV7-2 with TRBJ1-1; D is unclear. Germline V gene lookup returns CDR1 SGHTA and CDR2 FQGNSA. The V end was cut by 2 bases, the J end by 8 bases, with 9 bases between. The CDR3 is 12 residues long. In DNA, the CDR3 is TGTGCCAGCAGCTTATTTCCGGGGGAAGCTTTCTTT. Protein product: CASSLFPGEAFF.

As regards this clonotype: This may come from a read error, since a much larger clone is one base off. The chain couples TRBV19 to TRBJ2-6; no clear D. Per the germline V gene, CDR1 is LNHDA and CDR2 is SQIVND (reference sequence). The CDR3 length is 13 residues. The CDR3 DNA reads as TGTGCCAGTAGCCCTGATGGGACCAACGTCCTGACTTTC. This encodes CASSPDGTNVLTF.

This clonotype turned up a few times. This rearrangement joins TRBV7-2 to TRBJ1-5, with D tentatively TRBD1 (6 bases). Germline-derived CDR1 and CDR2 are SGHTA and FQGNSA. There are 14 residues in the CDR3. Deletions cut 8 bases from V and 3 bases from J, with 14 bases between. The CDR3 coding sequence is TGTGCCAGCCTGGCGGGGGGCATCAATCAGCCCCAGCATTTT. This codes for CASLAGGINQPQHF. Supplemented by reference TRBV7-2 and TRBJ1-5, the full variable domain reads GAGVSQSPSNKVTEKGKDVELRCDPISGHTALYWYRQSLGQGLEFLIYFQGNSAPDKSGLPSDRFSAERTGGSVSTLTIQRTQQEDSAVYLCASLAGGINQPQHFGDGTRLSIL.

This clonotype was counted at least ten times. The rearrangement uses TRBV21-1 and TRBJ1-6. TRBV21-1 is annotated as a pseudogene. The length of the CDR3 is 14 residues. The CDR3 spells CASSDSEDNSPLHF. In DNA form, the CDR3 reads TGTGCCAGCAGCGACAGCGAAGATAATTCACCCCTCCACTTT.

This clonotype has more than one count but fewer than ten. The rearrangement uses TRBV6-1 and TRBJ2-4, with TRBD2 as a possible D gene (5 bases). CDR3 length equals 16 residues. V was pared by 5 bases and J by 5 bases, with 19 bases between. The germline V gene has CDR1 MNHNS and CDR2 SASEGT. The CDR3 DNA is TGTGCCAGCAGTCGGTCCACAGCCGTTAGCGAAAACATTCAGTACTTC. Protein sequence: CASSRSTAVSENIQYF.

This clonotype was counted at least ten times. The chain combines TRBV12-3 or TRBV12-4 with TRBJ2-7; D possibly corresponds to TRBD2 (5 bases). CDR3 length: 15 amino acids. Between the trimmed V and J ends, which lost 5 bases and 3 bases, there was a span of 17 bases. The CDR3 DNA reads TGTGCCAGCAGTCCAATGTTCGGGGTCTACTACGAGCAGTACTTC. Its translation is CASSPMFGVYYEQYF.

This clonotype was seen repeatedly, ten times or more. V gene TRBV29-1 combines with J gene TRBJ2-5, with 8 bases identical to TRBD2. The CDR3 contains 14 residues. Germline V gives CDR1 SQVTM, CDR2 ANQGSEA. The junction had 9 bases not matched to a gene; V was cut back by 4 bases and J by 5 bases. The CDR3 nucleotides are TGCAGCGTTGTTCTCGGGAGGGCCGGGGAGACCCAGTACTTC. Its translation: CSVVLGRAGETQYF.

This clonotype was detected ten times or more. The chain links TRBV9 to TRBJ2-1; TRBD2 matches at 10 bases. Germline V lookup: CDR1 SGDLS, CDR2 YYNGEE. Trimming cost V 0 bases and J 7 bases; bases outside gene matches: 4. The CDR3 is 15 amino acids. The CDR3 loop is CASSVASSGGNEQFF. The CDR3 coding sequence is TGTGCCAGCAGCGTAGCCTCTAGCGGGGGTAATGAGCAGTTCTTC.

This clonotype was seen repeatedly, ten times or more. This chain joins TRBV5-8 and TRBJ1-2, with no clear D. Trimming removed 4 bases at V and 2 bases at J, with 9 bases between. The CDR3 runs 13 residues. CDR1 and CDR2 (germline): SGHTS, YDEGEE. CDR3 nucleotides: TGTGCCAGCAGCCGCTTGAACAACTATGGCTACACCTTC. Its translation is CASSRLNNYGYTF.